The present entry profiles one T cell receptor (beta chain) with its context. The data belong to a study of blood T cell repertoires in COVID-19. Across the study: The study drew acute and convalescent COVID-19 samples from the United States, Italy and Spain.

Original data processing: Scientists estimated how many nucleated cells there were by amplifying reference gene primers. TCRdb's table, derived via immunoSEQ multiplex PCR, lists solely in-frame clones and lacks some. V and J calls and clone size follow that table, whereas D and trimming were derived from the DNA. The table lists 250,000 or so clones, about nine tenths of them singletons. V shed 0 bases and J shed 4 bases, with 13 bases lying between them. Germline V gene data show CDR1 as MGHRA and CDR2 as YSYEKL. The CDR3 has 16 residues. V gene TRBV4-1 combines with J gene TRBJ1-5; D is uncertain. This clonotype was sampled from a woman aged 40-49 years who had recovered from COVID-19. The sample consisted of peripheral blood. The CDR3: CASSQDYDSMNQPQHF. Here the CDR3 DNA reads TGCGCCAGCAGCCAAGATTACGACTCGATGAATCAGCCCCAGCATTTT.